The following is a TCR beta chain sequence with its context. Per germline, CDR1 GTSNPN and CDR2 SVGIG (reference sequence). Trimming removed 1 base from V and 2 bases from J, with 9 bases in between. This CDR3 region has 14 residues. These data belong to a study of blood T cell repertoires in COVID-19. Across the whole study: The United States, Italy and Spain supplied acute and convalescent COVID-19 samples. Nucleic acid was either cDNA or gDNA, and it came from T cells, B-cell-depleted T cells, or PBMCs.

In the authors' workflow: Nucleated cell number was recorded as an estimate derived from reference gene primer amplification. Method: immunoSEQ multiplex PCR; TCRdb's copy keeps in-frame clones and lacks some. D and trimming come from the DNA, and the V and J calls and clone size come from that table. The sample comprises about 270,000 clones, around 82% of which are singletons, and roughly 9.4% rests with the top ten. Sequencing was done on a sample of peripheral blood. This TCR derives from a woman aged 50 to 65 who had recovered from COVID-19. This chain links TRBV30 with TRBJ1-5; unclear D gene. The CDR3 here is CAWSGGFGNQPQHF. The DNA of the CDR3 is TGTGCCTGGAGTGGAGGGTTTGGCAATCAGCCCCAGCATTTT.